This TCR beta chain was recorded in a study of blood T cells in healthy people across ages. Study outcomes and limitations: The CMV status of each donor remained undetermined, and this could have confounded shifts in expanded clonotypes. Unsorted PBMCs blocked a conclusive comparison of naive and antigen-experienced cells.

The V end was cut by 8 bases, the J end by 2 bases, with 15 bases between. Germline lookup yields CDR1 DFQATT and CDR2 SNEGSKA (reference sequence). There are 13 residues in the CDR3. In its sample, this clonotype was seen a few times. The antigen remains unidentified. Together with a sample-barcoded 5' primer, a J-beta primer mix was included in a second PCR lasting roughly 6 to 12 cycles. Every molecule of cDNA carried a tag from a template-switch adaptor with 12 random nucleotides. Via MiXCR, TCRdb re-called the 5' RACE reads, giving one row per CDR3 protein. The data contain some 750,000 distinct CDR3 sequences, 20% to 25% of them singletons.

This sequence was found in a man between 65 and 79 years old in good health. Source material: blood. J is TRBJ1-2 and V is TRBV20-1; D gene uncertain. The CDR3 reads CSHPKGFNYGYTF. DNA of the CDR3: TGCAGTCACCCAAAAGGCTTCAACTATGGCTACACCTTC.